This T cell receptor (beta chain) originates from a study of blood T cell repertoires in COVID-19. Clones were sequenced by immunoSEQ multiplex PCR, and TCRdb holds only the in-frame ones, with some missing. Here the sample spans about 57,000 clones, roughly nine tenths being singletons. Patients in Seattle were enrolled during active infection, then followed longitudinally. Source material: peripheral blood. This receptor was taken from a woman at least 80 years old with COVID-19, enrolled during active disease.

The CDR3 spells CASSEGSTLPGAFF. For the CDR3, the DNA is TGTGCCAGCAGTGAAGGATCAACCTTACCGGGGGCTTTCTTT. This rearrangement joins TRBV6-1 to TRBJ1-1; D remains unclear. V was pared by 1 base and J by 11 bases, with 17 bases between. The CDR3 has 14 amino acids. The V gene's germline CDR1 is MNHNS and CDR2 SASEGT.